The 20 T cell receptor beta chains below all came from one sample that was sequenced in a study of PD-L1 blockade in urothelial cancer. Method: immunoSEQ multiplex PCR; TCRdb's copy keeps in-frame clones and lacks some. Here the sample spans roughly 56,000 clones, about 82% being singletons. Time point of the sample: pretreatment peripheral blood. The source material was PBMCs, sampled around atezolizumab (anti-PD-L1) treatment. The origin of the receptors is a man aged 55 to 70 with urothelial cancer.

Here the CDR3 reads CASSPKDIVNTEAFF. CDR3 DNA: TGTGCCAGCTCACCCAAGGACATCGTGAACACTGAAGCTTTCTTT. V and J are TRBV18 and TRBJ1-1; D perhaps matches TRBD1 (5 bases). Trimming took 3 bases from V and 0 from J, leaving 11 bases between them. This CDR3 is built from 15 residues. Germline V gene lookup returns CDR1 KGHSH and CDR2 LQKENI.

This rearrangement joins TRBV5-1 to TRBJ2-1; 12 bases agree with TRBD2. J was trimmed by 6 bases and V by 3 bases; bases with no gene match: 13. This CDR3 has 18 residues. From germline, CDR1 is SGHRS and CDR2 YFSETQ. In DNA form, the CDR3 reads TGCGCCAGCAGCTCGAGACTAGCGGGAGACGAGGTTCGCAATGAGCAGTTCTTC. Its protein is CASSSRLAGDEVRNEQFF.

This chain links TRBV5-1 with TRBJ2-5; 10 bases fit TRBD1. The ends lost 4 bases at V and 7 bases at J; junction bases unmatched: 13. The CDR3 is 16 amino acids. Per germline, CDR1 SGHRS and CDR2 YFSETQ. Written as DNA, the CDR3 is TGCGCCAGCAGCAACCCGGGACAGGGGTTTGAAGTGACCCAGTACTTC. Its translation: CASSNPGQGFEVTQYF.

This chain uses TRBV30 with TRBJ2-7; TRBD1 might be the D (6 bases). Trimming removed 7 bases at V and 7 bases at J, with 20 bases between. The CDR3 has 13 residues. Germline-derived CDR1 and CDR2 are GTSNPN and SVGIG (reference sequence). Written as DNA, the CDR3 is TGTGCCTCCAGGTACAGGGAAGCCAGGGAGCAGTACTTC. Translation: CASRYREAREQYF. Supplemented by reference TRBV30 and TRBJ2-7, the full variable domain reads SQTIHQWPATLVQPVGSPLSLECTVEGTSNPNLYWYRQAAGRGLQLLFYSVGIGQISSEVPQNLSASRPQDRQFILSSKKLLLSDSGFYLCASRYREAREQYFGPGTRLTVT.

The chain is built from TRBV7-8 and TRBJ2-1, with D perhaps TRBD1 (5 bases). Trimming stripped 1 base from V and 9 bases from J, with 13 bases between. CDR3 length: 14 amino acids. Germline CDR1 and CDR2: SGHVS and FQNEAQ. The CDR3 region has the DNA TGTGCCAGCAGCTTAGTATTGGGGCCAAGTGAGCAGTTCTTC. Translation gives CASSLVLGPSEQFF.

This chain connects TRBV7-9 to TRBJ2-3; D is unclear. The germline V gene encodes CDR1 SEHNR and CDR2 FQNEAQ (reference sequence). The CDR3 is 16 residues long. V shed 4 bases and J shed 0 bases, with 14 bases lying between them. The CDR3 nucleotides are TGTGCCAGCAGCTCCCACGCCGCACTTAGCACAGATACGCAGTATTTT. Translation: CASSSHAALSTDTQYF.

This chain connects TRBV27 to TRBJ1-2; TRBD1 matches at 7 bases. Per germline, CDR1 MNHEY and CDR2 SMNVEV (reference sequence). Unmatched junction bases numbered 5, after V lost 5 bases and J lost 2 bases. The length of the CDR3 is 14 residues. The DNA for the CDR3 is TGTGCCAGCAGTACCCGGACAGGAAACTATGGCTACACCTTC. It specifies CASSTRTGNYGYTF.

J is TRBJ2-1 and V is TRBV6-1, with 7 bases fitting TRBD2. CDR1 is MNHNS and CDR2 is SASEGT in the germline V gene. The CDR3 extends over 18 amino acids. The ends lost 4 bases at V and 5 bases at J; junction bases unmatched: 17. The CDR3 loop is CASSVMGGGFRIHNEQFF. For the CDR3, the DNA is TGTGCCAGCAGTGTTATGGGGGGGGGATTCCGAATCCACAATGAGCAGTTCTTC.

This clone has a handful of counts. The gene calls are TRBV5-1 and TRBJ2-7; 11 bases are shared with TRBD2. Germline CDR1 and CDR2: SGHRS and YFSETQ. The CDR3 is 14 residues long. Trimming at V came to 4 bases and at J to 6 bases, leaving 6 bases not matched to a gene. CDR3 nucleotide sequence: TGCGCCAGCAGCCCTACTAGCGGGGGCATCGAGCAGTACTTC. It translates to CASSPTSGGIEQYF.

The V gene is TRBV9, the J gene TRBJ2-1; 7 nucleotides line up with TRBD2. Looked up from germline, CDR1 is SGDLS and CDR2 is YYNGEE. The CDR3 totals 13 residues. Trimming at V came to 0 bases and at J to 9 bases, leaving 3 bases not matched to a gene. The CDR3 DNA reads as TGTGCCAGCAGCGTAGCGTCTAGCGGTGAGCAGTTCTTC. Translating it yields CASSVASSGEQFF.

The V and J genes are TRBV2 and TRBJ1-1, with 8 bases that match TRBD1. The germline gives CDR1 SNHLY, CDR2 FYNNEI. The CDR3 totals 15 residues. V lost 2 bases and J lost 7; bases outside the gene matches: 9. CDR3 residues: CASSEPGQVRGEAFF. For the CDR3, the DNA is TGTGCCAGCAGTGAACCGGGACAGGTTCGGGGTGAAGCTTTCTTT.

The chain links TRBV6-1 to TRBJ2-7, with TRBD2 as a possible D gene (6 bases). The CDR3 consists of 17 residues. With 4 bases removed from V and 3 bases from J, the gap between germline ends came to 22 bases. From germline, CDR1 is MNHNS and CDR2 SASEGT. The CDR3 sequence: CASSVRGPVGSRYEQYF. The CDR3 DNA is TGTGCCAGCAGTGTGCGGGGTCCGGTGGGCTCACGCTACGAGCAGTACTTC.

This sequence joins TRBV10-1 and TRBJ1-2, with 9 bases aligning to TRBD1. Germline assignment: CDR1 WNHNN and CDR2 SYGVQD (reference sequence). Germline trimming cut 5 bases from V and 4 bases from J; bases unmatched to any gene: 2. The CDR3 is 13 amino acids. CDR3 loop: CASSPDRGYGYTF. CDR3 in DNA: TGCGCCAGCAGTCCGGACAGGGGCTATGGCTACACCTTC.

The chain's CDR3 is CASSSFGLAVANTGELFF. The CDR3 DNA is TGTGCCAGCAGCTCCTTTGGACTAGCGGTAGCGAACACCGGGGAGCTGTTTTTT. The chain uses TRBV7-2 and TRBJ2-2; 10 bases are shared with TRBD2. With 4 bases clipped from V and 0 bases from J, the junction kept 8 bases outside the gene matches. From germline, CDR1 is SGHTA and CDR2 FQGNSA. This CDR3 spans 18 amino acids.

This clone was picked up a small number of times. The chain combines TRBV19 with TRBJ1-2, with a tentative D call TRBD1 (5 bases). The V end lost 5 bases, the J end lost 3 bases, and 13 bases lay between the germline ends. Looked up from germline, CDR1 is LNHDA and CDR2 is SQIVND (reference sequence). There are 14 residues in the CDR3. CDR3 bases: TGTGCCAGTAGTCGGGCAGGGAAGGACTATGGCTACACCTTC. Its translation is CASSRAGKDYGYTF.

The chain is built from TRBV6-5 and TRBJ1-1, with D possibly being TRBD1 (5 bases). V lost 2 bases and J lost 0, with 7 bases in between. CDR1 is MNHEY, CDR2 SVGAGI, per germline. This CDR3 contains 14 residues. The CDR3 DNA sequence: TGTGCCAGCAGTTACGACAGATTGAACACTGAAGCTTTCTTT. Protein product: CASSYDRLNTEAFF.

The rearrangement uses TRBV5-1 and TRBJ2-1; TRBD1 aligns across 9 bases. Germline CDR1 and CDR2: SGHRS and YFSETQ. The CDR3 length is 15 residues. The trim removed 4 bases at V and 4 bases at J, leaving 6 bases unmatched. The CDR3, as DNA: TGCGCCAGCAGCACAGGACAGGGGCGGTACAATGAGCAGTTCTTC. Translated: CASSTGQGRYNEQFF.

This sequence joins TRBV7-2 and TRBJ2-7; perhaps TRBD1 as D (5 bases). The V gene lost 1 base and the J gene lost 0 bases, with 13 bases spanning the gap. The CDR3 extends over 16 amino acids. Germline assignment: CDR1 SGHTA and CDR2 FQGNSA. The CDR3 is CASSLGAGSYSYEQYF. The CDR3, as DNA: TGTGCCAGCAGCTTAGGAGCAGGGTCTTACTCCTACGAGCAGTACTTC.

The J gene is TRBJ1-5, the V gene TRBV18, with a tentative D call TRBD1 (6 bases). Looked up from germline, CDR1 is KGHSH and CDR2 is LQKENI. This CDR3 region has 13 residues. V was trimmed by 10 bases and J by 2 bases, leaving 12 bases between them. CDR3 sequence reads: CAKTGCGNQPQHF. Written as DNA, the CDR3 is TGTGCCAAAACAGGGTGCGGCAATCAGCCCCAGCATTTT.

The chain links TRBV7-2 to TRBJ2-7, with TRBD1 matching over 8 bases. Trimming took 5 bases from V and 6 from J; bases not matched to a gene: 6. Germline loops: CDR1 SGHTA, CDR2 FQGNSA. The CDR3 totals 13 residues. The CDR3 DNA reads TGTGCCAGCAGCCAGGGGGCCCCTCGCGAGCAGTACTTC. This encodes CASSQGAPREQYF.